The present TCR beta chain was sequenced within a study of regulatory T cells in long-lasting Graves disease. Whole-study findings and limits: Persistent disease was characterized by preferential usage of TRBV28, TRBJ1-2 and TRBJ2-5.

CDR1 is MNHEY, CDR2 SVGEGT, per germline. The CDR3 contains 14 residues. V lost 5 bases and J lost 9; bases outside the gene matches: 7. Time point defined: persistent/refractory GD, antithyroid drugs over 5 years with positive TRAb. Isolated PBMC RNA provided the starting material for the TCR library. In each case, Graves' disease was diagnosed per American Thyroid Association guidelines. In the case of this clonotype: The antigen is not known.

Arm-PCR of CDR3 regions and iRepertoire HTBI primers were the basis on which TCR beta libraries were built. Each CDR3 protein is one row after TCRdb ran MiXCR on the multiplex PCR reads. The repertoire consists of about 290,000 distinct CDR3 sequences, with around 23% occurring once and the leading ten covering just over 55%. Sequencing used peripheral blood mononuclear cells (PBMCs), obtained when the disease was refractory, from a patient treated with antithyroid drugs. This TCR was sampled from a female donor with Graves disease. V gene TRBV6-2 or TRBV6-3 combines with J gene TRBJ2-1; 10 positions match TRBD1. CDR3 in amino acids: CASSPGTGAGEQFF. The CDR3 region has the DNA TGTGCCAGCAGTCCCGGGACAGGGGCGGGTGAGCAGTTCTTC.